Included here is one T cell receptor beta chain sequence, with context. What antigen it recognizes has not been identified. As the CDR3 is not closed by the conserved phenylalanine or tryptophan, this likely results from a read error. The CDR3 comprises 12 residues, both ends counted. Just CDR3 DNA is preserved here, 36 bases in frame from base 1. Looking up the germline V gene yields CDR1 MDHEN and CDR2 SYDVKM. The data stem from a study of T cell repertoires in cytomegalovirus infection (dated by TCRdb to about 2019). With respect to the entire study: Donor HLA type was relevant to the analysis, because carriage of CMV infection together with the matching HLA type was indicated by public TCR beta signatures. Study-level results and caveats: Cumulative frequency of public TCR beta family members discriminated carriers of CMV infection plus the relevant HLA type in this cohort and an independent approximately 350-donor cohort. The ex vivo response was dominated by HLA-C-restricted CMV-specific TCR beta clonotypes, and the single most frequent clonotype in two of eight donors was supplied by these HLA-C-restricted clonotypes.

These reads were obtained on an Illumina HiSeq 1500. TCRdb reran the public reads through fastp at Q25 and MiXCR, keeping productive beta chains. A single entry per CDR3 protein holds the most common genes and DNA from its merged rows. The sample contains about 450,000 distinct CDR3 sequences, roughly 30% of them found a single time. Roughly 15% of the sample lies in the top ten. The source material was PBMCs. The receptor chain draws on TRBV28 and TRBJ1-2; the D gene is unclear. The TCR sequence derives from a human donor in good health (CMV status not recorded). Some clones in this sample may be carry-over from other donors' samples. The DNA is TGTGCAAGCAGTCTACCCTCCTATGGCTACACCTCC. It codes for CASSLPSYGYTS.